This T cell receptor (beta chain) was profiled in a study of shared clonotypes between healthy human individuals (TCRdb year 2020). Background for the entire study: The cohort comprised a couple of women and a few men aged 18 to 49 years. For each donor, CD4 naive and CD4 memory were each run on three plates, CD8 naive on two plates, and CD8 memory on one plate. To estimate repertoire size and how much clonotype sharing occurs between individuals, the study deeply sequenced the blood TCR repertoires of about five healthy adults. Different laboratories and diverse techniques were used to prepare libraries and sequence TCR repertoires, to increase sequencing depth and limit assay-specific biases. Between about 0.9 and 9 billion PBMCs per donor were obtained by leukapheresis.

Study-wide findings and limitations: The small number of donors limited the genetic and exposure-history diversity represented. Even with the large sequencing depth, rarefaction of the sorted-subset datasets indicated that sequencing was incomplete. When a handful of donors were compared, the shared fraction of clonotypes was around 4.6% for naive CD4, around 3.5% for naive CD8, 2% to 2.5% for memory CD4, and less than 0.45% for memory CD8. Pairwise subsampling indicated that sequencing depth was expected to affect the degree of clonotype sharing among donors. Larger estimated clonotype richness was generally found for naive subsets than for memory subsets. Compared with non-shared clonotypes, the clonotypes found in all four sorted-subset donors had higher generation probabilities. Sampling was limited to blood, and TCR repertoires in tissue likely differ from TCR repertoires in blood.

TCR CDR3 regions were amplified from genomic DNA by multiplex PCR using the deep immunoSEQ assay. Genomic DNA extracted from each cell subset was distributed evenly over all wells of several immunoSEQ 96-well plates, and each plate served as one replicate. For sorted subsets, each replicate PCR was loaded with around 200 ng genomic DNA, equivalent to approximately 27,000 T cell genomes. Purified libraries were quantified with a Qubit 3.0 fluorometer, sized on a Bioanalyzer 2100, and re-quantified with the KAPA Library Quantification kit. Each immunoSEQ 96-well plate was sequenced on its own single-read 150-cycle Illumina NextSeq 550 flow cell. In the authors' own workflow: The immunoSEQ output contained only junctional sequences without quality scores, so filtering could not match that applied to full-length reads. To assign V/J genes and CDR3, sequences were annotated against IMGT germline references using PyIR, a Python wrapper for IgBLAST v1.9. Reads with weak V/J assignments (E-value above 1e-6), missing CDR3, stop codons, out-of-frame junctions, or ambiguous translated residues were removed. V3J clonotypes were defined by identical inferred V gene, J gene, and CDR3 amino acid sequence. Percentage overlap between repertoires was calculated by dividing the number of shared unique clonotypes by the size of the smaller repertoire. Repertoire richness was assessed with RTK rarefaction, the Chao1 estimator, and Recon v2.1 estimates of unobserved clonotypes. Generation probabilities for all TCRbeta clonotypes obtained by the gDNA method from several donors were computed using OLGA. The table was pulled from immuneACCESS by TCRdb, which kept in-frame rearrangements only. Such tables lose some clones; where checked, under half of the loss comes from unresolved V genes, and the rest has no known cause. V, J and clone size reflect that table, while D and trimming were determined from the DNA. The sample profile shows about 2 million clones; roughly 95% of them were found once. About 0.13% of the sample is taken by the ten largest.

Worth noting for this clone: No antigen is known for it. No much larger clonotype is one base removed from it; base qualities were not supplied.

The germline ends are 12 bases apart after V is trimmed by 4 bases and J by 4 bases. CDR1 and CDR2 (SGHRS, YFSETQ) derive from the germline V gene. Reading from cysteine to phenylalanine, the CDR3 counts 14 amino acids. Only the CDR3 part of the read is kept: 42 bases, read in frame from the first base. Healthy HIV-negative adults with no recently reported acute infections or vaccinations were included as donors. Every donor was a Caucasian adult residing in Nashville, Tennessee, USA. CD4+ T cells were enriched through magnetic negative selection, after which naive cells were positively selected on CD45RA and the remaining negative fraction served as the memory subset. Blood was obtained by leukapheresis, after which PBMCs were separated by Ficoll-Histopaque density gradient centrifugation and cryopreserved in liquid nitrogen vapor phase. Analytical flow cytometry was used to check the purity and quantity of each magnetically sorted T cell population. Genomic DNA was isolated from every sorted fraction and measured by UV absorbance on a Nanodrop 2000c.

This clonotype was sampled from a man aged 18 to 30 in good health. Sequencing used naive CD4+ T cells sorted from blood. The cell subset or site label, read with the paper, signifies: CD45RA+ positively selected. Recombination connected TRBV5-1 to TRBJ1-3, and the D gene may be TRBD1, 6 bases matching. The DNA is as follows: TGCGCCAGCAGCGGAACAGGGAGAGGAAACACCATATATTTT. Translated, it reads CASSGTGRGNTIYF.